This T cell receptor beta chain was observed in a study of blood T cell repertoires in COVID-19. Study-wide context: Specimens from acute and convalescent COVID-19 originated in the United States, Italy and Spain. In each case, the material was cDNA or gDNA derived from T cells, B-cell-depleted T cells, or PBMCs.

Authors' processing steps: Estimates of nucleated cell counts were drawn from the amplification of reference gene primers. Libraries were prepared by immunoSEQ multiplex PCR; TCRdb keeps only in-frame clonotypes and omits some of them. V and J calls and clone size come straight from that table; D and trimming were deduced from the DNA. Seen here are about 170,000 clones, roughly 84% observed once, and the top ten hold about 10%. Germline CDR1 and CDR2: SGHTA and FQGTGA. Unmatched junction bases numbered 10, after V lost 2 bases and J lost 4 bases. This CDR3 is 17 amino acids long. The sequenced sample consisted of peripheral blood. The chain uses TRBV7-3 and TRBJ2-3, with 9 bases that match TRBD1. The receptor was derived from a woman aged 80 or older with active or convalescent COVID-19. This CDR3 reads CASSLGVAGTGSDTQYF. CDR3 sequence (DNA): TGTGCCAGCAGCTTAGGGGTTGCTGGGACAGGGTCAGATACGCAGTATTTT.